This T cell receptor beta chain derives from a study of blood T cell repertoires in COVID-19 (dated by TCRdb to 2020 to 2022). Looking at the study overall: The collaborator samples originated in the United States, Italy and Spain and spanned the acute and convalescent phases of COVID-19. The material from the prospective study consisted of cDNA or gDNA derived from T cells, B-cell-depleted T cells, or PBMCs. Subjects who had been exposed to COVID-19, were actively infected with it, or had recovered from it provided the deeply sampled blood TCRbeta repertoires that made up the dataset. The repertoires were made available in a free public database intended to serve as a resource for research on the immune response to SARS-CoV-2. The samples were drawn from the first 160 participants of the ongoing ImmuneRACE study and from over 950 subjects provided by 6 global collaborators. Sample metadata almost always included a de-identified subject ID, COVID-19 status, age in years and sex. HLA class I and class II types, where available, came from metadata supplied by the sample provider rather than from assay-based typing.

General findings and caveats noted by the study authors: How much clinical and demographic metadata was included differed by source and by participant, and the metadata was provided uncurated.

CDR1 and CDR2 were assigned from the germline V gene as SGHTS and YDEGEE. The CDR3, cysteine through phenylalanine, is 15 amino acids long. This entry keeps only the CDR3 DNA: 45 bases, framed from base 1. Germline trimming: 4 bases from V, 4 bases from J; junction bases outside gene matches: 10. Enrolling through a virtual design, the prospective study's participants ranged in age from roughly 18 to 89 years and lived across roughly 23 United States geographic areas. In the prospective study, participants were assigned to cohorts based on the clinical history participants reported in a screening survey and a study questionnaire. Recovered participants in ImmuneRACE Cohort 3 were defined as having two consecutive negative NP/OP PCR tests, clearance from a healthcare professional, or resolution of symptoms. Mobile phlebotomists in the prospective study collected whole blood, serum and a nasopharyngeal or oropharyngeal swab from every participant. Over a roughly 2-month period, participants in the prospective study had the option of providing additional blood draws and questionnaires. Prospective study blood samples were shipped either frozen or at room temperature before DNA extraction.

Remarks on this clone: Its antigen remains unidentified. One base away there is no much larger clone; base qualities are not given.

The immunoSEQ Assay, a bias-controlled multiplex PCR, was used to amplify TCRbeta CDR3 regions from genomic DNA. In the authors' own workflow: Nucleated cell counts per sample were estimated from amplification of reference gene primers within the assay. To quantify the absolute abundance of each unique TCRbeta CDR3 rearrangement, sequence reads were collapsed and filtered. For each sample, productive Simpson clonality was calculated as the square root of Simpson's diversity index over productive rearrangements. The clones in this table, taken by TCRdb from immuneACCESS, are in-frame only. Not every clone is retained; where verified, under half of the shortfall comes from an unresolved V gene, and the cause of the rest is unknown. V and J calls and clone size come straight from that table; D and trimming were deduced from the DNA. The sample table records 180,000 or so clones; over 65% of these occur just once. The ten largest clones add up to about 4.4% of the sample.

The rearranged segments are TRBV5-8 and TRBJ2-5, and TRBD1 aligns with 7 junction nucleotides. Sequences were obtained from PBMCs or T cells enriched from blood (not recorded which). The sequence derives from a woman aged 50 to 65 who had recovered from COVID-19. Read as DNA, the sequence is TGTGCCAGCAGCGGGGGACAGAGGGTACTAGAGACCCAGTACTTC. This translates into CASSGGQRVLETQYF. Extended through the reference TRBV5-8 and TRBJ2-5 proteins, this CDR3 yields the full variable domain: EAGVTQSPTHLIKTRGQQATLRCSPISGHTSVYWYQQALGLGLQFLLWYDEGEERNRGNFPPRFSGRQFPNYSSELNVNALELEDSALYLCASSGGQRVLETQYFGPGTRLLVL.